The present TCR beta chain was sequenced within a study of T cells after yellow fever vaccination. This clonotype has a handful of counts. CDR1 SGHKS and CDR2 YYEKEE come from the germline V gene (reference sequence). The CDR3 consists of 13 residues. With 2 bases removed from V and 8 bases from J, the gap between germline ends came to 11 bases. TCRdb reprocessed the 5' RACE reads via MiXCR and lists one record per CDR3 protein. The sample shows about 170,000 distinct CDR3 sequences, roughly 6.2% of them seen only once. The sample in question was CD4+ T cells sorted from PBMCs, obtained on the day of the first yellow fever vaccination. The TCR sequence derives from a man aged 18 to 29 who received the YFV17D yellow fever vaccine. J is TRBJ1-5 and V is TRBV5-5; the D is unclear. The CDR3 spells CASSFAGIEPQHF. CDR3 in DNA: TGTGCCAGCAGCTTTGCCGGGATTGAGCCCCAGCATTTT.